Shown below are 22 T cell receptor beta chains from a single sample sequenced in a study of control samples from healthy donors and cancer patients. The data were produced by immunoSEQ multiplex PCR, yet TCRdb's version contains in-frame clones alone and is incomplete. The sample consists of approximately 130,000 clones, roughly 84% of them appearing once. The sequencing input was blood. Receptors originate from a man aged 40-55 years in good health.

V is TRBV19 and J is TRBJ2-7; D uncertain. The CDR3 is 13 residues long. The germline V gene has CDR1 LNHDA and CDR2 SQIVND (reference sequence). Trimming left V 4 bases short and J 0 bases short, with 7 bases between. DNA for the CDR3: TGTGCCAGTAGTAGGCAGTTCTCCTACGAGCAGTACTTC. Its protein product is CASSRQFSYEQYF.

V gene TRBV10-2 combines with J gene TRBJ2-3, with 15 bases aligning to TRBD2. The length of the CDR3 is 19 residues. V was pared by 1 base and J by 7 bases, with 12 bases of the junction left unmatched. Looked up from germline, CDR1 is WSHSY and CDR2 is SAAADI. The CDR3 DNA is TGCGCCAGCAGTGAGTGGGTTGGACTAGCGGGGGGGCCGGAGAATACGCAGTATTTT. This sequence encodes CASSEWVGLAGGPENTQYF.

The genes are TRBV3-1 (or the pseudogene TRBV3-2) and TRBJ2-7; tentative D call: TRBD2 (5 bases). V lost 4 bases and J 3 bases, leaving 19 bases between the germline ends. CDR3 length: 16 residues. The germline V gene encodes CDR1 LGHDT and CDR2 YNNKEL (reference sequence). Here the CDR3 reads CASSPRFAGFVYEQYF. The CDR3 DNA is TGTGCCAGCAGCCCAAGGTTTGCGGGCTTCGTCTACGAGCAGTACTTC.

The CDR3 DNA reads as TGTGCCAGCAGTTTAAGTGGACAGGGCCTCCACGAGCAGTACTTC. Translating gives CASSLSGQGLHEQYF. This chain uses TRBV27 with TRBJ2-7; 8 bases align to TRBD1. The V and J ends lost 2 bases and 5 bases, in that order; junction bases with no gene match: 8. Germline-derived CDR1 and CDR2 are MNHEY and SMNVEV (reference sequence). This CDR3 comprises 15 residues.

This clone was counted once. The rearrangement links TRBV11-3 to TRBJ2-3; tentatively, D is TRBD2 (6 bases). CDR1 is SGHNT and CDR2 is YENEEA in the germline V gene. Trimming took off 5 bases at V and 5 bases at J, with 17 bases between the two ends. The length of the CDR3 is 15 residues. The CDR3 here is CASSPYPASVDTQYF. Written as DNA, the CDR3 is TGTGCCAGCAGCCCTTACCCCGCTAGCGTAGATACGCAGTATTTT.

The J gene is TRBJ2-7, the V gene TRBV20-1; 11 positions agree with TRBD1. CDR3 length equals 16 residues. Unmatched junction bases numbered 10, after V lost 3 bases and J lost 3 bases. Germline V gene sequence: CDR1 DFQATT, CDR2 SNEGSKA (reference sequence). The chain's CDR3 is CSASGAAGTGGYEQYF. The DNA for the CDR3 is TGCAGTGCTAGTGGGGCCGCCGGGACAGGGGGCTACGAGCAGTACTTC.

CDR3 in DNA: TGTGCCAGCAGCTTAGGCCGCGGAGAGACCCAGTACTTC. This encodes CASSLGRGETQYF. The chain employs TRBV7-2 and TRBJ2-5; D gene uncertain. Germline V gives CDR1 SGHTA, CDR2 FQGNSA. V lost 1 base, J lost 4 bases, and 7 bases lay in between. This CDR3 is 13 amino acids long.

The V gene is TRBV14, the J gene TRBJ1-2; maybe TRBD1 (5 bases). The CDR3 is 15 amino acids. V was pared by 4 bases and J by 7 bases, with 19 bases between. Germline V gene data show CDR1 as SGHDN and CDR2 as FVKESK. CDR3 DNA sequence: TGTGCCAGCAGCCCGCAACCAGGAGCAAGGGGTGGCTACACCTTC. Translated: CASSPQPGARGGYTF. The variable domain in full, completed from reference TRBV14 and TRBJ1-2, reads EAGVTQFPSHSVIEKGQTVTLRCDPISGHDNLYWYRRVMGKEIKFLLHFVKESKQDESGMPNNRFLAERTGGTYSTLKVQPAELEDSGVYFCASSPQPGARGGYTFGSGTRLTVV.

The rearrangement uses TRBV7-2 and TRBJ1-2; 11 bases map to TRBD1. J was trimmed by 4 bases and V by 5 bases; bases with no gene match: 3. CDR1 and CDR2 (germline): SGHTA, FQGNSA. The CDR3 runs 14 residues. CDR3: CASSGQGAIYGYTF. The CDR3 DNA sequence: TGTGCCAGCAGCGGACAGGGGGCGATCTATGGCTACACCTTC.

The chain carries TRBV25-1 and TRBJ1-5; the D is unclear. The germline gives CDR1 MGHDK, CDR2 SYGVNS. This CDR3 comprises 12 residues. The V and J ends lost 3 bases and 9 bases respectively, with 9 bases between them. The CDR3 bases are TGTGCCAGCAGTGATCCCTTAAGGCCCCAGCATTTT. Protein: CASSDPLRPQHF.

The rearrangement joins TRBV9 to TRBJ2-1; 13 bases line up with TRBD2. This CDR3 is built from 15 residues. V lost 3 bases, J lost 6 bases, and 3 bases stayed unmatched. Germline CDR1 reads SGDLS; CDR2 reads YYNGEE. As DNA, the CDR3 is TGTGCCAGCAGCGCGGGACTAGCGGGGTCCAATGAGCAGTTCTTC. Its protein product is CASSAGLAGSNEQFF.

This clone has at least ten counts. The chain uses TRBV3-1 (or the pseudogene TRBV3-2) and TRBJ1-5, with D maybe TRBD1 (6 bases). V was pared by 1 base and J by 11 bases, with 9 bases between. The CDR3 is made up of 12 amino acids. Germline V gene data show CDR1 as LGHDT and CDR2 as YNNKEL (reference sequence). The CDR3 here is CASSQVGGAQHF. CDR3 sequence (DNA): TGTGCCAGCAGCCAAGTGGGGGGCGCCCAGCATTTT.

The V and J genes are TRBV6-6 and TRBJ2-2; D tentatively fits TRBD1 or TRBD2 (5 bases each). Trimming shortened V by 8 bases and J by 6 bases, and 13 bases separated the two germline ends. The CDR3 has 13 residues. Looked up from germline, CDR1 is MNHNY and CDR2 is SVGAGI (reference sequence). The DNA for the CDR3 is TGTGCCAGCTATGAGGGGATGCCCGGGGAGCTGTTTTTT. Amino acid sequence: CASYEGMPGELFF.

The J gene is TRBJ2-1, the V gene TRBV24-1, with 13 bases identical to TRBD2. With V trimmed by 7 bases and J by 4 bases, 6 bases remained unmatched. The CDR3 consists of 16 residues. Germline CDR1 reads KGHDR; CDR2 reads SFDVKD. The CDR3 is CATSAGTSGEYNEQFF. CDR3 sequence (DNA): TGTGCCACCAGCGCCGGGACTAGCGGGGAGTACAATGAGCAGTTCTTC.

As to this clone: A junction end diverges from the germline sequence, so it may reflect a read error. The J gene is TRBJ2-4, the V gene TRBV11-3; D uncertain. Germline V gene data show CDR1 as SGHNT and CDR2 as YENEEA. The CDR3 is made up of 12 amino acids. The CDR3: CASSLAQNIQYF. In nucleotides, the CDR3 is TGTGCCAGCAGCTTAGCCCAAAACATTCAGTACTTC.

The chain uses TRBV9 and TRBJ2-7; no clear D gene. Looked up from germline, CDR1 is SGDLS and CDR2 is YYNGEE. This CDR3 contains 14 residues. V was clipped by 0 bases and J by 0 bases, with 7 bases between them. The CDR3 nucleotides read TGTGCCAGCAGCGTAGTGGACGTCTCCTACGAGCAGTACTTC. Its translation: CASSVVDVSYEQYF.

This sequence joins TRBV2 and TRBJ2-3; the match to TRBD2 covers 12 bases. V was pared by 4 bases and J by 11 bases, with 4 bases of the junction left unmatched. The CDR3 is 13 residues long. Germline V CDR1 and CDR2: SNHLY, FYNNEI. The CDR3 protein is CASSGGLAGRQYF. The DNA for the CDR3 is TGTGCCAGCAGTGGAGGACTAGCGGGGAGGCAGTATTTT.

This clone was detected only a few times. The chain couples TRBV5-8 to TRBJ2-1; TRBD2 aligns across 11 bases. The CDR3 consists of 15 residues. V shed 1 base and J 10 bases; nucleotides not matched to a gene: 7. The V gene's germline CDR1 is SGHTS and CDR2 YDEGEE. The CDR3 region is CASSLFSGGAREQFF. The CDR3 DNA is TGTGCCAGCAGCTTGTTTAGCGGGGGGGCCAGAGAGCAGTTCTTC. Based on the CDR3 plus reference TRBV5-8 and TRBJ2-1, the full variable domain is EAGVTQSPTHLIKTRGQQATLRCSPISGHTSVYWYQQALGLGLQFLLWYDEGEERNRGNFPPRFSGRQFPNYSSELNVNALELEDSALYLCASSLFSGGAREQFFGPGTRLTVL.

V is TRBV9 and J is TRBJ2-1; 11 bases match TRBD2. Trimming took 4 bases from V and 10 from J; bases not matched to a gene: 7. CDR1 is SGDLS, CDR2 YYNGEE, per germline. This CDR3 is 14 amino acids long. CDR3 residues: CASSSTSGVGEQFF. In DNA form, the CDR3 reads TGTGCCAGCAGCTCGACTAGCGGGGTTGGGGAGCAGTTCTTC.

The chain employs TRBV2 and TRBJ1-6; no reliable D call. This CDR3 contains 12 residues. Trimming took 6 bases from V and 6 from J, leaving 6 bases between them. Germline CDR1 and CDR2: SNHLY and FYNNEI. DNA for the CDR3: TGTGCCAGCAGAATGAGTAATTCACCCCTCCACTTT. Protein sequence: CASRMSNSPLHF.

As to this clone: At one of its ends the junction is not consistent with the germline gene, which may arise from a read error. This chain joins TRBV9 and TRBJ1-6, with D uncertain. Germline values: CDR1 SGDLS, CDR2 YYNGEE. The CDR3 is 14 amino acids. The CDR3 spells CAGSVVAENSPLHF. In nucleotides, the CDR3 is TGTGCCGGCAGCGTAGTGGCAGAGAATTCACCCCTCCACTTT.

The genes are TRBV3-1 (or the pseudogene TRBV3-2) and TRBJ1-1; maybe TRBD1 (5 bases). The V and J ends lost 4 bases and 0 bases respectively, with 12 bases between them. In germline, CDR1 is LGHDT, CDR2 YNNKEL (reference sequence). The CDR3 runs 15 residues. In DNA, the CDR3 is TGTGCCAGCAGCCCGGGGGACCGCATGAACACTGAAGCTTTCTTT. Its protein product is CASSPGDRMNTEAFF.